The 30 T cell receptor beta chains below come from one sample, sequenced in a study of CD8+CD57+ T cells in acquired aplastic anemia. Genomic DNA acted as the template from which TCR beta VDJ combination and CDR3 sequence profiling were carried out. MiXCR, applied by TCRdb to the reads, yields one record per CDR3 protein. This sample has 160,000 or so distinct CDR3 sequences; roughly 48% occur once, and the top ten carry about 2.8%. Patients who underwent sequencing had shown CD8+CD57+ cell expansion by flow cytometry. Sequencing was carried out using sorted CD4+, CD8+, or CD8+CD57+ T cells (not recorded which) from PBMCs. All receptors come from a human donor with aplastic anemia.

A word on this clonotype: A much bigger clone sits one base away, suggesting this may be a read error. V and J are TRBV6-1 and TRBJ2-7; 7 nucleotides align to TRBD1. V was clipped by 8 bases and J by 2 bases; unmatched bases: 12. The CDR3 is 15 amino acids. CDR1 is MNHNS and CDR2 is SASEGT in the germline V gene. In nucleotides, the CDR3 is TGTGCCAGCGGTGTAGATACAGGGGTCACCTACGAGCAGTACTTC. Residues: CASGVDTGVTYEQYF.

Worth noting for this clonotype: Germline is not matched at one junction end, which may reflect a read error. The chain combines TRBV10-3 with TRBJ1-1; 9 nucleotides agree with TRBD1. From germline, CDR1 is ENHRY and CDR2 SYGVKD. The CDR3 runs to 15 residues. Here the CDR3 reads CASSPAGTGTSEAFF. Here the CDR3 DNA reads TGTGCCAGCAGTCCGGCCGGGACAGGGACCTCTGAAGCTTTCTTT.

This clonotype came up many times. The chain uses TRBV20-1 and TRBJ2-7, with D possibly matching TRBD1 (5 bases). The CDR3 is 13 residues long. Germline-derived CDR1 and CDR2 are DFQATT and SNEGSKA (reference sequence). The germline V and J ends were trimmed by 3 bases and 2 bases, with 11 bases remaining between them. CDR3 in DNA: TGCAGTGCTAGGACGACAGAGACCTACGAGCAGTACTTC. Translating gives CSARTTETYEQYF.

As concerns this clonotype: The germline gene is not matched at one end of the junction; a read error may be the cause. This chain joins TRBV29-1 and TRBJ2-1; 11 bases are a match to TRBD1. Germline V lookup: CDR1 SQVTM, CDR2 ANQGSEA. This CDR3 contains 15 residues. The CDR3 DNA is TGCAGTGTTGAGGAGCGGGACAGGGGGTTCGATGAGCAGCTCTTC. Amino acid sequence: CSVEERDRGFDEQLF.

In this sample, this clonotype turned up many times. The chain is built from TRBV6-1 and TRBJ1-1; D unclear. Germline lookup yields CDR1 MNHNS and CDR2 SASEGT. Trimming pared 7 bases from V and 2 bases from J, leaving 8 bases between. The length of the CDR3 is 12 residues. CDR3 loop: CASKAGNTEAFF. The CDR3 bases are TGTGCCAGCAAGGCAGGTAACACTGAAGCTTTCTTT.

This sequence joins TRBV10-3 and TRBJ2-7; 8 positions agree with TRBD2. Germline V gene lookup returns CDR1 ENHRY and CDR2 SYGVKD. The V gene end was trimmed by 3 bases and the J gene end by 2 bases; junction bases not matched to a gene: 3. There are 14 residues in the CDR3. The CDR3 protein is CAISDGRGTYEQYF. The CDR3 coding sequence is TGTGCCATCAGTGACGGGAGGGGGACCTACGAGCAGTACTTC.

The rearrangement links TRBV7-9 to TRBJ2-7, with 12 bases aligning to TRBD2. V dropped 2 bases and J dropped 5; count of bases not matched to a gene: 1. The germline CDR1 and CDR2 sequences are SEHNR and FQNEAQ (reference sequence). The CDR3 totals 14 residues. CDR3 amino acids: CASSLRLAGDEQYF. The CDR3 bases are TGTGCCAGCAGCTTACGACTAGCGGGAGACGAGCAGTACTTC.

This clonotype was seen many times. The chain uses TRBV6-6 and TRBJ2-7; a weak D match, TRBD2 (6 bases). Germline V gives CDR1 MNHNY, CDR2 SVGAGI (reference sequence). Trimming pared 0 bases from V and 0 bases from J, leaving 12 bases between. CDR3 length equals 16 residues. In nucleotides, the CDR3 is TGTGCCAGCAGTTACTCGGGTAGCGGACTCTCCTACGAGCAGTACTTC. This codes for CASSYSGSGLSYEQYF.

The chain couples TRBV12-3 or TRBV12-4 to TRBJ1-5, with 9 bases lining up with TRBD1. The CDR3 sequence is 12 residues long. Losses at the gene ends were 6 bases for V and 15 bases for J; bases not matched to a gene: 9. CDR3 coding DNA: TGTGCCAGCAGCTCGGGGACAGGGATCGGGCATTTT. It is translated as CASSSGTGIGHF.

This clonotype appeared once. The J gene is TRBJ1-4, the V gene TRBV2; the D is unclear. The CDR3 is 14 residues long. The V gene's germline CDR1 is SNHLY and CDR2 FYNNEI. V shed 6 bases and J shed 4 bases, with 12 bases lying between them. CDR3 sequence (DNA): TGTGCCAGCAGCCTCTGGACTGATAATGAAAAACTGTTTTTT. This translates into CASSLWTDNEKLFF. Full variable domain (missing parts from reference TRBV2 and TRBJ1-4): EPEVTQTPSHQVTQMGQEVILRCVPISNHLYFYWYRQILGQKVEFLVSFYNNEISEKSEIFDDQFSVERPDGSNFTLKIRSTKLEDSAMYFCASSLWTDNEKLFFGSGTQLSVL.

J is TRBJ1-5 and V is TRBV24-1; the match to TRBD1 covers 11 bases. This CDR3 comprises 15 residues. J lost 2 bases, V lost 7 bases, and 3 bases had no gene match. The germline CDR1 and CDR2 sequences are KGHDR and SFDVKD. The DNA of the CDR3 is TGTGCCACCAGCATGGGACAGGGGGGCAATCAGCCCCAGCATTTT. Protein product: CATSMGQGGNQPQHF.

This clonotype was seen many times. The rearrangement uses TRBV7-9 and TRBJ2-3; 11 bases agree with TRBD1. V was pared by 1 base and J by 6 bases, with 6 bases of the junction left unmatched. CDR3 length: 16 residues. In germline, CDR1 is SEHNR, CDR2 FQNEAQ (reference sequence). The CDR3 DNA sequence: TGTGCCAGCAGCTTAGACTGGACAGGGGGCGCGGATACGCAGTATTTT. Amino acid sequence: CASSLDWTGGADTQYF.

This clonotype showed up just once. The rearrangement uses TRBV10-3 and TRBJ1-4; TRBD1 agrees at 7 bases. Germline V gives CDR1 ENHRY, CDR2 SYGVKD. This CDR3 comprises 18 residues. The trim removed 0 bases at V and 3 bases at J, leaving 10 bases unmatched. This CDR3 reads CAISESRVGGTANEKLFF. DNA for the CDR3: TGTGCCATCAGTGAGTCGAGGGTAGGCGGGACAGCTAATGAAAAACTGTTTTTT.

This clonotype was seen many times. In DNA, the CDR3 is TGCGCCAGCAGCCAAGAAGCAATAGTGAACACTGAAGCTTTCTTT. This translates into CASSQEAIVNTEAFF. The gene calls are TRBV4-1 and TRBJ1-1, with no clear D. This CDR3 has 15 residues. Germline CDR1 MGHRA, CDR2 YSYEKL. The V end was cut by 0 bases, the J end by 0 bases, with 8 bases between.

The sample holds many counts of this clonotype. V usage is TRBV7-9 and J usage is TRBJ1-1; D remains unclear. The CDR3 consists of 12 residues. The germline V gene encodes CDR1 SEHNR and CDR2 FQNEAQ (reference sequence). Trimming pared 5 bases from V and 2 bases from J, leaving 6 bases between. The CDR3 spells CASSVYNTEAFF. As DNA, the CDR3 is TGTGCCAGCAGCGTCTATAACACTGAAGCTTTCTTT.

This rearrangement joins TRBV5-6 to TRBJ1-2, with 11 bases identical to TRBD1. V shed 1 base and J 4 bases; nucleotides not matched to a gene: 3. The CDR3 is 15 residues long. Germline V gene sequence: CDR1 SGHDT, CDR2 YYEEEE. CDR3 DNA: TGTGCCAGCAGCTTGCCCGGGACAGGGGGCTATGGCTACACCTTC. Amino acid sequence: CASSLPGTGGYGYTF. The full variable domain, in which reference TRBV5-6 and TRBJ1-2 provide the parts outside the CDR3, is DAGVTQSPTHLIKTRGQQVTLRCSPKSGHDTVSWYQQALGQGPQFIFQYYEEEERQRGNFPDRFSGHQFPNYSSELNVNALLLGDSALYLCASSLPGTGGYGYTFGSGTRLTVV.

In this sample, this clonotype turned up many times. The chain employs TRBV5-5 and TRBJ1-1; D is undetermined. This CDR3 contains 14 residues. In germline, CDR1 is SGHKS, CDR2 YYEKEE (reference sequence). Trimming removed 0 bases from V and 4 bases from J, with 10 bases in between. CDR3 amino acids: CASSLAIGVTEAFF. CDR3 coding DNA: TGTGCCAGCAGCTTGGCTATTGGGGTCACTGAAGCTTTCTTT.

This clonotype was seen many times. The rearrangement joins TRBV6-5 to TRBJ2-7; 10 bases fit TRBD2. The germline V gene encodes CDR1 MNHEY and CDR2 SVGAGI. This CDR3 is 14 amino acids long. V was pared by 7 bases and J by 4 bases, with 7 bases of the junction left unmatched. DNA for the CDR3: TGTGCCAGCAATAGAGCGGGAGGGCCGTACGAGCAGTACTTC. As protein: CASNRAGGPYEQYF.

This clonotype was counted ten times or more. V usage is TRBV18 and J usage is TRBJ2-7, with a tentative D call TRBD1 (6 bases). V was shortened by 3 bases and J by 6 bases, with 12 bases between the two germline ends. The CDR3 has 13 amino acids. Germline CDR1 is KGHSH and CDR2 is LQKENI. In DNA form, the CDR3 reads TGTGCCAGCTCACCCGACAGGTTGGGCGAGCAGTACTTC. Amino acid sequence: CASSPDRLGEQYF.

The chain couples TRBV11-1 to TRBJ2-3; weak D call: TRBD2 (6 bases). V shed 5 bases and J shed 4 bases, with 19 bases lying between them. CDR1 and CDR2 from the germline V gene are SGHAT and FQDESV (reference sequence). The CDR3 is 16 residues long. CDR3 amino acids: CASSPREGGGADTQYF. In nucleotides, the CDR3 is TGTGCCAGCAGCCCCCGTGAGGGAGGAGGGGCAGATACGCAGTATTTT.

This clonotype was counted a single time. CDR3 in amino acids: CSVLPSGSITEQFF. The CDR3 DNA sequence: TGCAGCGTTCTCCCGAGCGGGAGCATTACTGAGCAGTTCTTC. This chain links TRBV29-1 with TRBJ2-1, with TRBD2 matching 8 bases. V gave up 5 bases and J gave up 9 bases; unmatched junction bases: 12. CDR1 is SQVTM, CDR2 ANQGSEA, per germline. There are 14 residues in the CDR3.

This chain connects TRBV5-1 to TRBJ2-1; 11 nucleotides agree with TRBD2. This CDR3 has 16 amino acids. CDR1 is SGHRS and CDR2 is YFSETQ in the germline V gene. Trimming took 3 bases from V and 2 from J; bases not matched to a gene: 4. CDR3 sequence (DNA): TGCGCCAGCAGCTCGGGACTAGCGGACCCCTACAATGAGCAGTTCTTC. Its protein is CASSSGLADPYNEQFF.

This clonotype turned up a few times. The chain has TRBV19 and TRBJ2-3; TRBD2 aligns across 9 bases. The J segment lost 4 bases and the V segment lost 7 bases, leaving 6 bases of the junction unmatched. The CDR3 extends over 14 amino acids. CDR1 is LNHDA and CDR2 is SQIVND in the germline V gene (reference sequence). CDR3 in amino acids: CASTRGREADTQYF. DNA of the CDR3: TGTGCCAGTACGCGCGGGAGGGAGGCAGATACGCAGTATTTT.

V and J are TRBV27 and TRBJ2-1; D uncertain. The CDR3 runs 15 residues. The germline gives CDR1 MNHEY, CDR2 SMNVEV (reference sequence). The V end was cut by 8 bases, the J end by 7 bases, with 21 bases between. DNA for the CDR3: TGTGCCAGCCGCCAATCCGGGCCTATGGGGAATGAGCAGTTCTTC. Its translation: CASRQSGPMGNEQFF.

This clonotype was picked up many times. Here the CDR3 reads CASSFSGSNTQYF. CDR3 DNA sequence: TGTGCCAGCAGTTTTAGCGGCAGTAATACGCAGTATTTT. The J gene is TRBJ2-3, the V gene TRBV12-3 or TRBV12-4, with D perhaps TRBD2 (6 bases). The CDR3 spans 13 residues. Trimming removed 3 bases at V and 7 bases at J, with 11 bases between.

As regards this clonotype: Relative to the germline gene, one junction end is altered; a read error may explain this. The chain is built from TRBV27 and TRBJ1-2, with TRBD1 matching 9 bases. This CDR3 is built from 15 residues. The germline CDR1 and CDR2 sequences are MNHEY and SMNVEV (reference sequence). DNA for the CDR3: TGTGCCGGCAGTTTACAGGGGGCGCGGGACTACGGCTACACCTTC. Its protein product is CAGSLQGARDYGYTF.

The rearrangement joins TRBV7-3 to TRBJ1-6; D unclear. Trimming cost V 5 bases and J 7 bases, with 9 bases left between them. The CDR3 extends over 13 amino acids. Per germline, CDR1 SGHTA and CDR2 FQGTGA. In DNA, the CDR3 is TGTGCCAGCAGCCCAATTAAGAATTCACCCCTCCACTTT. The encoded protein is CASSPIKNSPLHF.

This clonotype turned up a few times. The chain joins TRBV6-2 or TRBV6-3 to TRBJ2-2, with 11 nucleotides matching TRBD2. The ends lost 4 bases at V and 6 bases at J; junction bases unmatched: 13. Germline CDR1 is MNHEY and CDR2 is SVGEGT. The CDR3 is 18 amino acids. Here the CDR3 reads CASSFLYRIAGGPGELFF. CDR3 nucleotide sequence: TGTGCCAGCAGTTTCTTATATCGGATAGCGGGAGGGCCCGGGGAGCTGTTTTTT.

For this clonotype: One end of the junction fails to match germline, which may point to a read error. The chain links TRBV10-3 to TRBJ1-2; D unresolved. Germline CDR1 ENHRY, CDR2 SYGVKD. The CDR3 is 13 amino acids. The DNA for the CDR3 is TGTGCCAGCAGTTTAGTTGGGGTGGGTGGCTACACCTTC. Protein sequence: CASSLVGVGGYTF.

The chain has TRBV12-3 or TRBV12-4 and TRBJ2-1, with 10 bases that match TRBD2. Trimming cost V 5 bases and J 6 bases; bases outside gene matches: 10. The CDR3 is 16 residues long. The CDR3 nucleotides read TGTGCCAGCAGTCTCTCAGCGGGAGGGCCCCTCAATGAGCAGTTCTTC. It specifies CASSLSAGGPLNEQFF.